The next 28 T cell receptor beta chains were all read from a single sample in a study of cytomegalovirus exposure and HLA in healthy donors (dated by TCRdb to 2015 to 2018). Library preparation employed the immunoSEQ multiplex PCR assay. The clones in this table, taken by TCRdb from immuneACCESS, are in-frame only. Not every clone is retained; where verified, under half of the shortfall comes from an unresolved V gene, and the cause of the rest is unknown. This sample comprises over 200,000 clones, around nine tenths of them detected only once. The ten largest clones take up 2.9% of the sample. Material for sequencing was PBMCs. The source is a woman in her late teens or twenties in good health and CMV-seronegative.

V and J are TRBV9 and TRBJ2-2, with D uncertain. Trimming stripped 0 bases from V and 1 base from J, with 10 bases between. The V gene's germline CDR1 is SGDLS and CDR2 YYNGEE. The CDR3 runs to 16 residues. CDR3 bases: TGTGCCAGCAGCGTAGCGATTGAACAGAACACCGGGGAGCTGTTTTTT. Its translation is CASSVAIEQNTGELFF.

In regard to this clone: Distinct nucleotide sequences in the sample also encode this CDR3. The V gene is TRBV13, the J gene TRBJ2-1; TRBD2 agrees at 7 bases. Germline values: CDR1 PRHDT, CDR2 FYEKMQ (reference sequence). This CDR3 comprises 12 residues. J lost 6 bases, V lost 6 bases, and 2 bases had no gene match. The CDR3 is CASSSSGNEQFF. DNA of the CDR3: TGTGCCAGCAGTTCTAGCGGCAATGAGCAGTTCTTC.

CDR3 sequence (DNA): TGCGCCAGCAGCCAATCTCTGCCTCCGAGACAGGGTGAAGAGACCCAGTACTTC. This encodes CASSQSLPPRQGEETQYF. The chain recombines TRBV4-1 with TRBJ2-5, with 7 nucleotides matching TRBD1. Germline V CDR1 and CDR2: MGHRA, YSYEKL. V lost 2 bases and J lost 3; bases outside the gene matches: 15. The CDR3 has 18 amino acids.

This clone was counted a single time. This chain connects TRBV19 to TRBJ2-7; 9 bases are a match to TRBD2. Germline CDR1 is LNHDA and CDR2 is SQIVND (reference sequence). The junction had 11 bases not matched to a gene; V was cut back by 5 bases and J by 0 bases. This CDR3 contains 17 residues. CDR3 residues: CASSWSASGTFSYEQYF. DNA of the CDR3: TGTGCCAGTAGTTGGAGTGCTAGCGGGACCTTCTCCTACGAGCAGTACTTC.

The chain is built from TRBV30 and TRBJ1-5; 8 bases align to TRBD1. This CDR3 comprises 15 residues. Germline CDR1 GTSNPN, CDR2 SVGIG (reference sequence). V lost 1 base and J lost 6; bases outside the gene matches: 8. The chain's CDR3 is CAWSAGQGNSQPQHF. The CDR3, as DNA: TGTGCCTGGAGTGCCGGACAGGGAAACAGTCAGCCCCAGCATTTT.

This chain uses TRBV19 with TRBJ1-5, with D possibly being TRBD1 (6 bases). The CDR3 sequence is 15 residues long. Germline loops: CDR1 LNHDA, CDR2 SQIVND (reference sequence). The V gene lost 1 base and the J gene lost 7 bases, with 14 bases spanning the gap. This chain's CDR3 is CASSIGNREGQPQHF. DNA for the CDR3: TGTGCCAGTAGTATAGGGAACAGGGAAGGACAGCCCCAGCATTTT.

This clone was seen once. This chain joins TRBV7-3 and TRBJ1-5; D unclear. CDR1 SGHTA and CDR2 FQGTGA come from the germline V gene. Trimming shortened V by 4 bases and J by 11 bases, and 6 bases separated the two germline ends. CDR3 size: 10 residues. The CDR3 reads CASSYPAQHF. The CDR3 nucleotides are TGTGCCAGCAGCTACCCGGCCCAGCATTTT.

This chain links TRBV12-1 with TRBJ2-1; TRBD2, the table's D call, lacks a check against the DNA. TRBV12-1 is annotated as a pseudogene. This CDR3 comprises 16 residues. The CDR3 loop is CASSHKPLAGVSEQFF. Written as DNA, the CDR3 is TGTGCCAGCAGCCATAAACCTCTAGCGGGAGTGAGTGAGCAGTTCTTC.

The J gene is TRBJ2-6, the V gene TRBV14; D is unresolved. This CDR3 comprises 15 residues. The germline V and J ends were trimmed by 0 bases and 2 bases, with 5 bases remaining between them. The germline CDR1 and CDR2 sequences are SGHDN and FVKESK. In nucleotides, the CDR3 is TGTGCCAGCAGCCAAGATAGTGCTGGGGCCAACGTCCTGACTTTC. It codes for CASSQDSAGANVLTF.

This clone was observed once. V and J are TRBV2 and TRBJ2-4; 7 positions match TRBD2. The V and J ends lost 3 bases and 5 bases, in that order; junction bases with no gene match: 4. Germline V gene lookup returns CDR1 SNHLY and CDR2 FYNNEI. The CDR3 covers 14 residues. CDR3 DNA: TGTGCCAGCAGTGAGAGCGGGATACAAAACATTCAGTACTTC. Protein: CASSESGIQNIQYF. The variable domain in full, with the rest retrieved from reference TRBV2 and TRBJ2-4, is EPEVTQTPSHQVTQMGQEVILRCVPISNHLYFYWYRQILGQKVEFLVSFYNNEISEKSEIFDDQFSVERPDGSNFTLKIRSTKLEDSAMYFCASSESGIQNIQYFGAGTRLSVL.

The V call is TRBV7-2, the J call TRBJ2-3; D perhaps matches TRBD2 (6 bases). This CDR3 contains 15 residues. Germline V gene sequence: CDR1 SGHTA, CDR2 FQGNSA. The germline V and J ends were trimmed by 1 base and 2 bases, with 10 bases remaining between them. The CDR3 DNA follows: TGTGCCAGCAGCTTAGGGGAGGTCCCCACAGATACGCAGTATTTT. This translates into CASSLGEVPTDTQYF.

This clone came up once. This rearrangement joins TRBV9 to TRBJ2-7; the D is unclear. V gave up 0 bases and J gave up 6 bases, with 10 bases separating them. The germline V gene encodes CDR1 SGDLS and CDR2 YYNGEE. The CDR3 length is 13 residues. The CDR3 DNA follows: TGTGCCAGCAGCGTAGTGGTAAACGGCGAGCAGTACTTC. Amino acids: CASSVVVNGEQYF.

The chain recombines TRBV13 with TRBJ2-5; 7 bases are a match to TRBD2. The CDR3 contains 16 residues. CDR1 PRHDT and CDR2 FYEKMQ come from the germline V gene (reference sequence). Unmatched junction bases numbered 14, after V lost 5 bases and J lost 5 bases. The CDR3: CASSPALADRGETQYF. The CDR3 nucleotides read TGTGCCAGCAGCCCCGCCCTAGCGGATCGGGGGGAGACCCAGTACTTC.

The rearrangement joins TRBV10-2 to TRBJ2-1; tentatively, D is TRBD2 (6 bases). Germline V gene lookup returns CDR1 WSHSY and CDR2 SAAADI. This CDR3 has 16 amino acids. The V gene lost 10 bases and the J gene lost 1 base, with 20 bases spanning the gap. As DNA, the CDR3 is TGCGCCACCTGGGGGGTCAGGCGGAGTTCCTACAATGAGCAGTTCTTC. Its protein product is CATWGVRRSSYNEQFF.

The chain carries TRBV19 and TRBJ1-1; 7 positions match TRBD1. The CDR3 spans 11 residues. V trimming: 3 bases; J trimming: 9 bases; junction bases outside the gene matches: 1. CDR1 is LNHDA, CDR2 SQIVND, per germline (reference sequence). CDR3 amino acids: CASSMGQQAFF. CDR3 DNA sequence: TGTGCCAGTAGTATGGGACAGCAAGCTTTCTTT.

This clone is a singleton in its sample. The chain is built from TRBV6-5 and TRBJ1-3; D gene uncertain. CDR3 size: 15 residues. Trimming took 5 bases from V and 0 from J, leaving 11 bases between them. Germline V gene lookup returns CDR1 MNHEY and CDR2 SVGAGI. The CDR3 coding sequence is TGTGCCAGCAGTCGATCAGTGCACTCTGGAAACACCATATATTTT. Translation: CASSRSVHSGNTIYF.

The rearrangement uses TRBV28 and TRBJ2-7; 9 nucleotides line up with TRBD2. V shed 4 bases, J shed 5 bases, and the junction held 15 bases outside the gene matches. Germline values: CDR1 MDHEN, CDR2 SYDVKM. There are 17 residues in the CDR3. The CDR3 loop reads CASSSPLGSGRMNEQYF. CDR3 coding DNA: TGTGCCAGCAGTTCACCCTTGGGTAGCGGGAGAATGAACGAGCAGTACTTC.

The CDR3 DNA reads TGTGCCAGCAGTTACTCGACAGAATATCAGCCCCAGCATTTT. Translated, it gives CASSYSTEYQPQHF. The genes are TRBV6-5 and TRBJ1-5, with TRBD1 as a possible D gene (5 bases). CDR1 is MNHEY and CDR2 is SVGAGI in the germline V gene. The CDR3 has 14 residues. Trimming pared 0 bases from V and 5 bases from J, leaving 8 bases between.

J is TRBJ1-1 and V is TRBV27, with D possibly TRBD1 on 6 matching bases. V dropped 0 bases and J dropped 5 bases, with 13 bases sitting between them. CDR3 length: 15 residues. Germline-derived CDR1 and CDR2 are MNHEY and SMNVEV (reference sequence). For the CDR3, the DNA is TGTGCCAGCAGTTTATCGGTCGGGGGGCAAACTGAAGCTTTCTTT. This codes for CASSLSVGGQTEAFF.

The V gene is TRBV28, the J gene TRBJ2-3; 12 nucleotides agree with TRBD2. Trimming took 5 bases from V and 4 from J; bases not matched to a gene: 7. The CDR3 is 16 residues long. Germline loops: CDR1 MDHEN, CDR2 SYDVKM. The chain's CDR3 is CASSPLLAGGPDTQYF. DNA for the CDR3: TGTGCCAGCAGTCCCTTACTAGCGGGAGGTCCAGATACGCAGTATTTT.

This chain joins TRBV6-4 and TRBJ2-1, with TRBD2 matching 8 bases. CDR1 and CDR2 (germline): MRHNA, SNTAGT. The CDR3 runs 15 residues. With 4 bases clipped from V and 4 bases from J, the junction kept 6 bases outside the gene matches. The CDR3 is CASSALSGGYNEQFF. CDR3 sequence (DNA): TGTGCCAGCAGTGCTCTAAGCGGGGGATACAATGAGCAGTTCTTC.

The J gene is TRBJ2-3, the V gene TRBV5-6; possibly TRBD2 for D (6 bases). Trimming removed 0 bases at V and 0 bases at J, with 8 bases between. Germline CDR1 SGHDT, CDR2 YYEEEE. The CDR3 extends over 15 amino acids. CDR3 sequence: CASSLGTISTDTQYF. The CDR3 DNA reads TGTGCCAGCAGCTTGGGGACTATTAGCACAGATACGCAGTATTTT.

The chain carries TRBV7-9 and TRBJ2-2; 9 bases map to TRBD2. CDR1 and CDR2 (germline): SEHNR, FQNEAQ (reference sequence). The junction had 8 bases not matched to a gene; V was cut back by 5 bases and J by 1 base. The CDR3 runs to 17 residues. Written as DNA, the CDR3 is TGTGCCAGCAGCCACGCTAGCGGGAAGGGGAACACCGGGGAGCTGTTTTTT. It specifies CASSHASGKGNTGELFF.

This clone has just a few counts. The V call is TRBV28, the J call TRBJ2-2, with 7 nucleotides matching TRBD2. This CDR3 is built from 15 residues. The trim removed 4 bases at V and 3 bases at J, leaving 5 bases unmatched. The germline gives CDR1 MDHEN, CDR2 SYDVKM. The CDR3 protein is CASSSGGSDTGELFF. CDR3 in DNA: TGTGCCAGCAGTTCTGGCGGGAGTGACACCGGGGAGCTGTTTTTT.

This clone was recorded once. CDR3 DNA sequence: TGTGCCAGCAGTTTAGGGCTAGCGATATACGAGCAGTACTTC. Protein sequence: CASSLGLAIYEQYF. The J gene is TRBJ2-7, the V gene TRBV28, with D maybe TRBD2 (6 bases). Germline assignment: CDR1 MDHEN and CDR2 SYDVKM. Trimming stripped 2 bases from V and 4 bases from J, with 12 bases between. The CDR3 consists of 14 residues.

The rearrangement uses TRBV27 and TRBJ1-1; 7 bases fit TRBD1. The CDR3 covers 16 residues. Germline CDR1 MNHEY, CDR2 SMNVEV (reference sequence). V lost 6 bases and J lost 3; bases outside the gene matches: 13. The CDR3 region is CASSPRQGAGDTEAFF. The CDR3 coding sequence is TGTGCCAGCAGCCCCCGACAGGGAGCCGGGGACACTGAAGCTTTCTTT.

CDR3 sequence: CASSVHNNQPQHF. The CDR3 nucleotides are TGTGCCAGCAGCGTACATAACAATCAGCCCCAGCATTTT. The chain couples TRBV5-6 to TRBJ1-5; no definite D call. V gave up 4 bases and J gave up 3 bases, with 8 bases separating them. CDR1 SGHDT and CDR2 YYEEEE come from the germline V gene. The CDR3 is 13 amino acids. Supplemented by reference TRBV5-6 and TRBJ1-5, the full variable domain reads DAGVTQSPTHLIKTRGQQVTLRCSPKSGHDTVSWYQQALGQGPQFIFQYYEEEERQRGNFPDRFSGHQFPNYSSELNVNALLLGDSALYLCASSVHNNQPQHFGDGTRLSIL.

The gene calls are TRBV7-2 and TRBJ1-2; maybe TRBD1 (5 bases). The V gene lost 5 bases and the J gene lost 0 bases, with 13 bases spanning the gap. This CDR3 contains 15 residues. Germline-derived CDR1 and CDR2 are SGHTA and FQGNSA. The DNA of the CDR3 is TGTGCCAGCAGCCCCGGCGGGACGACTAACTATGGCTACACCTTC. Protein sequence: CASSPGGTTNYGYTF.